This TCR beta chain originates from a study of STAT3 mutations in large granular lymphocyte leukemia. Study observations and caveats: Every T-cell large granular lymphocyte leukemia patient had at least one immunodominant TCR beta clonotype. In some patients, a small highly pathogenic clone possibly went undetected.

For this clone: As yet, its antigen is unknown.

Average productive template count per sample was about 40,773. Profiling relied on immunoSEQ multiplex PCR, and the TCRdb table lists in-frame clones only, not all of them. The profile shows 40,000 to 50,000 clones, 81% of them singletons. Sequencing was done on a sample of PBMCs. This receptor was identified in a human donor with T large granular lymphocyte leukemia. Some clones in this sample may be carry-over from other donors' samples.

The CDR3 DNA is TGCGCCAGCAGCTCACCCTCCAAAGGGGGCCATGCCTCCGGCTACACCTTC. It codes for CASSSPSKGGHASGYTF. The gene calls are TRBV4-1 and TRBJ1-2, with TRBD1 matching 7 bases. The germline V gene encodes CDR1 MGHRA and CDR2 YSYEKL. The V and J ends lost 5 bases and 8 bases, in that order; junction bases with no gene match: 20. The CDR3 spans 17 residues.